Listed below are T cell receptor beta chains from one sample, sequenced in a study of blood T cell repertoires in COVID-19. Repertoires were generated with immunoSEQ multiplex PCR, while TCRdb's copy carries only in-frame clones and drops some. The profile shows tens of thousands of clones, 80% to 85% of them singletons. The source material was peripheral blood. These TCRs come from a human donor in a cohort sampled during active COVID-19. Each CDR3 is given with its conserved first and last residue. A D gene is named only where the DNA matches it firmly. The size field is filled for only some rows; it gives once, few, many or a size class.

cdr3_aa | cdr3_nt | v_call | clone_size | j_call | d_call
CASSITSGTSGVGEQFF | TGTGCCAGCAGCATCACCTCCGGGACTAGCGGGGTAGGTGAGCAGTTCTTC | TRBV9 | - | TRBJ2-1 | TRBD2
CASSQGTSGETQYF | TGTGCCAGCAGCCAGGGGACTAGCGGAGAGACCCAGTACTTC | TRBV7-9 | - | TRBJ2-5 | TRBD2
CASSQARDSFYEQYF | TGTGCCAGCAGCCAAGCCAGGGACAGCTTTTACGAGCAGTACTTC | TRBV3-1/TRBV3-2 | - | TRBJ2-7 | TRBD1
CASSFDRVEKLFF | TGTGCCAGCAGTTTCGACAGGGTCGAAAAACTGTTTTTT | TRBV28 | - | TRBJ1-4 | TRBD1
CASSQDRGIDTQYF | TGTGCCAGCAGCCAAGACAGGGGTATAGATACGCAGTATTTT | TRBV14 | - | TRBJ2-3 | -
CASSPPEGGAKNIQYF | TGTGCCAGCTCACCACCAGAGGGGGGGGCCAAAAACATTCAGTACTTC | TRBV18 | - | TRBJ2-4 | -
CASSRGTTGVYNEQFF | TGCGCCAGCTCCCGGGGTACGACAGGGGTCTACAATGAGCAGTTCTTC | TRBV5-1 | - | TRBJ2-1 | TRBD1
CASSLRLAGGPTGELFF | TGTGCCAGCAGCTTAAGACTAGCGGGGGGACCAACCGGGGAGCTGTTTTTT | TRBV5-5 | - | TRBJ2-2 | TRBD2
CAWTLGSTQYF | TGTGCCTGGACGCTGGGGAGTACGCAGTATTTT | TRBV30 | - | TRBJ2-3 | -
CASSRQGKLNTEAFF | TGTGCCAGCAGCCGTCAGGGGAAGTTGAACACTGAAGCTTTCTTT | TRBV7-9 | - | TRBJ1-1 | -
CASSQDAGKETQYF | TGTGCCAGCAGCCAAGATGCGGGGAAAGAGACCCAGTACTTC | TRBV4-2 | - | TRBJ2-5 | -
CASSVGQGFGTNEKLFF | TGTGCCAGCAGCGTAGGACAGGGTTTTGGAACTAATGAAAAACTGTTTTTT | TRBV9 | - | TRBJ1-4 | TRBD1
CASSARQGGQPQHF | TGTGCCAGCAGCGCACGACAGGGGGGTCAGCCCCAGCATTTT | TRBV2 | - | TRBJ1-5 | TRBD1
CASSRNYEQYF | TGTGCCAGCAGCAGGAACTACGAGCAGTACTTC | TRBV12-3/TRBV12-4 | - | TRBJ2-7 | -
CASSQEATDYGYTF | TGCGCCAGCAGCCAAGAAGCCACCGACTATGGCTACACCTTC | TRBV4-1 | - | TRBJ1-2 | -
CASRGQGGLTQHF | TGTGCCAGCAGAGGACAGGGGGGCCTAACCCAGCATTTT | TRBV6-5 | - | TRBJ1-5 | TRBD1
CSARESETQYF | TGCAGTGCTAGAGAATCGGAGACCCAGTACTTC | TRBV20-1 | once | TRBJ2-5 | -
CASRAGRSSSYNSPLHF | TGTGCCAGCAGGGCGGGGCGATCGAGCTCCTATAATTCACCCCTCCACTTT | TRBV2 | few | TRBJ1-6 | -
CASGGHHEQYF | TGTGCCAGTGGGGGACACCACGAGCAGTACTTC | TRBV19 | - | TRBJ2-7 | -
CASSHDGGAYGYTF | TGTGCCAGCAGCCACGACGGAGGAGCCTATGGCTACACCTTC | TRBV13 | - | TRBJ1-2 | -
CASSHPTVYGYTF | TGTGCCAGCAGCCACCCGACAGTGTATGGCTACACCTTC | TRBV3-1/TRBV3-2 | - | TRBJ1-2 | -
CASSLLSSTGALLRTQYF | TGTGCCAGCAGTTTATTGAGTTCGACAGGGGCGCTCCTCAGGACCCAGTACTTC | TRBV28 | - | TRBJ2-5 | TRBD1
CASSLTGGRAGNTIYF | TGTGCCAGCAGCTTAACGGGGGGCAGAGCTGGAAACACCATATATTTT | TRBV7-9 | once | TRBJ1-3 | -
CASSLVGGGSPLHF | TGCGCCAGCAGCTTGGTAGGGGGTGGGTCACCCCTCCACTTT | TRBV5-1 | - | TRBJ1-6 | -
CASSLPGSNGYTF | TGTGCCAGCAGCTTACCAGGCAGCAATGGCTACACCTTC | TRBV11-2 | - | TRBJ1-2 | -
CASSLEAFGGELFF | TGTGCCAGCAGCTTGGAGGCGTTCGGGGGGGAGCTGTTTTTT | TRBV5-5 | - | TRBJ2-2 | -
CASSQDRAAGGRNTQYF | TGCGCCAGCAGCCAAGATCGCGCAGCGGGGGGGCGGAATACGCAGTATTTT | TRBV4-3 | - | TRBJ2-3 | TRBD2
CASSFGGEETQYF | TGCGCCAGCAGCTTCGGGGGGGAAGAGACCCAGTACTTC | TRBV5-1 | - | TRBJ2-5 | TRBD2
CASPGTEGCYTF | TGTGCCAGCCCGGGGACTGAGGGGTGCTACACCTTC | TRBV6-4 | - | TRBJ1-2 | -
CASSHERLAGGLYNEQFF | TGTGCCAGCAGCCATGAAAGACTAGCGGGGGGGCTATACAATGAGCAGTTCTTC | TRBV3-1/TRBV3-2 | - | TRBJ2-1 | TRBD2
CASSLGQISGANVLTF | TGCGCCAGCAGCTTGGGACAAATCTCTGGGGCCAACGTCCTGACTTTC | TRBV5-1 | - | TRBJ2-6 | -
CASSQMGWGDTEAFF | TGTGCCAGCAGCCAAATGGGATGGGGAGACACTGAAGCTTTCTTT | TRBV4-2 | once | TRBJ1-1 | -
CASSPGGAVSYEQYF | TGCGCCAGCAGCCCGGGGGGGGCGGTCTCCTACGAGCAGTACTTC | TRBV5-1 | - | TRBJ2-7 | TRBD2
CASSSTGMNTEAFF | TGCGCCAGCAGCTCGACAGGGATGAACACTGAAGCTTTCTTT | TRBV5-1 | - | TRBJ1-1 | TRBD1
CASSPGGAGYTF | TGTGCCAGCAGCCCTGGGGGGGCTGGCTACACCTTC | TRBV3-1/TRBV3-2 | - | TRBJ1-2 | -
CASSLLFQGPETQYF | TGCGCCAGCAGCTTGTTATTCCAGGGCCCAGAGACCCAGTACTTC | TRBV5-1 | - | TRBJ2-5 | -
CASRGRGGPYGYTF | TGTGCCAGCAGGGGAAGGGGGGGTCCCTATGGCTACACCTTC | TRBV28 | - | TRBJ1-2 | -
CASSLDTNTDEQYF | TGCGCCAGCAGCTTGGATACTAATACGGACGAGCAGTACTTC | TRBV5-1 | - | TRBJ2-7 | -
CASSFTSGGAYTQYF | TGTGCCAGCAGCTTCACTAGCGGGGGGGCCTATACGCAGTATTTT | TRBV7-2 | - | TRBJ2-3 | TRBD2
CASSPTGNTEAFF | TGTGCCAGCTCACCAACAGGGAACACTGAAGCTTTCTTT | TRBV18 | - | TRBJ1-1 | -
CASTDGQGLGQPQHF | TGTGCCAGCACCGACGGACAGGGGCTGGGTCAGCCCCAGCATTTT | TRBV6-5 | - | TRBJ1-5 | TRBD1
CASSPLATGVGELFF | TGTGCCAGCAGCCCCCTCGCGACCGGGGTCGGGGAGCTGTTTTTT | TRBV11-2 | - | TRBJ2-2 | -
CASSQYPRGENEQYF | TGCGCCAGCAGTCAATATCCCAGGGGGGAGAACGAGCAGTACTTC | TRBV23-1 | - | TRBJ2-7 | -
CATSDSRDRGNEQYF | TGTGCCACCAGTGATAGCCGGGACAGGGGTAACGAGCAGTACTTC | TRBV24-1 | - | TRBJ2-7 | TRBD1
CASSSVGGQGAYEQYF | TGCGCCAGCAGCTCCGTCGGCGGACAGGGGGCGTACGAGCAGTACTTC | TRBV5-1 | once | TRBJ2-7 | TRBD1
CASSLGGPTEAFF | TGTGCCAGCAGTTTAGGGGGCCCCACTGAAGCTTTCTTT | TRBV12-3/TRBV12-4 | - | TRBJ1-1 | -
CASSLEGAPNQPQHF | TGCGCCAGCAGCTTGGAAGGGGCCCCTAATCAGCCCCAGCATTTT | TRBV5-1 | - | TRBJ1-5 | -
CASSPSGYNSPLHF | TGTGCCAGCTCACCCTCCGGCTATAATTCACCCCTCCACTTT | TRBV18 | - | TRBJ1-6 | -
CASSVAPGGQYGYTF | TGTGCCAGCAGCGTAGCTCCAGGGGGTCAATATGGCTACACCTTC | TRBV9 | - | TRBJ1-2 | TRBD1
CATSDDTSTDTQYF | TGTGCCACCAGTGACGATACTAGCACAGATACGCAGTATTTT | TRBV24-1 | - | TRBJ2-3 | -
CASSLSGPPHGYTF | TGTGCCAGCAGTTTATCAGGCCCCCCTCACGGCTACACCTTC | TRBV28 | - | TRBJ1-2 | -
CASAARRIAANQETQYF | TGTGCCAGCGCTGCAAGGAGGATAGCGGCTAACCAAGAGACCCAGTACTTC | TRBV3-1/TRBV3-2 | once | TRBJ2-5 | -
CASSARPGTGELFF | TGTGCCAGCAGTGCCAGGCCCGGCACCGGGGAGCTGTTTTTT | TRBV6-2/TRBV6-3 | - | TRBJ2-2 | -